These 6 T cell receptor beta chains were all obtained from the same sample, sequenced in a study of response to subunit inactivated influenza vaccine. TCRdb re-analysed the RT-PCR reads in MiXCR, keeping a single row per CDR3 protein. The sample includes about 700,000 distinct CDR3 sequences, 14% of them seen just once. This material consisted of PBMCs from blood, taken approximately 15 days before vaccination. The receptors shown here come from a man in his fifties or sixties who received an inactivated influenza vaccine.

Many counts were recorded for this clonotype. The chain links TRBV6-5 to TRBJ1-1; the D is unclear. Looked up from germline, CDR1 is MNHEY and CDR2 is SVGAGI. V was pared by 4 bases and J by 4 bases, with 10 bases between. The CDR3 consists of 13 residues. The CDR3 sequence: CASSSSRGTEAFF. CDR3 bases: TGTGCCAGCAGTTCAAGCAGAGGCACTGAAGCTTTCTTT.

This clonotype was seen at least ten times. The chain combines TRBV20-1 with TRBJ2-1, with TRBD2 matching over 14 bases. CDR1 is DFQATT and CDR2 is SNEGSKA in the germline V gene (reference sequence). This CDR3 spans 14 amino acids. J gave up 8 bases and V 6 bases, and 6 bases lay outside the gene matches. The CDR3 nucleotides are TGCAGTGCCTCCGGGACTAGCGGGAGTTATGAGCAGTTCTTC. Amino acids: CSASGTSGSYEQFF.

This chain connects TRBV11-2 to TRBJ2-1; no definite D call. The V end lost 0 bases, the J end lost 7 bases, and 10 bases lay between the germline ends. CDR1 SGHAT and CDR2 FQNNGV come from the germline V gene. CDR3 length: 14 amino acids. The DNA for the CDR3 is TGTGCCAGCAGCTTAGAAAGAACTTCTAATGAGCAGTTCTTC. This codes for CASSLERTSNEQFF.

This clonotype was counted many times. V and J are TRBV6-1 and TRBJ2-2, with 10 bases aligning to TRBD2. The CDR3 spans 16 residues. Germline CDR1 and CDR2: MNHNS and SASEGT. V lost 6 bases, J lost 1 base, and 5 bases stayed unmatched. This chain's CDR3 is CASRILAGVNTGELFF. The CDR3 DNA reads TGTGCCAGCAGGATCCTAGCGGGGGTGAACACCGGGGAGCTGTTTTTT.

The chain recombines TRBV7-2 with TRBJ2-5, with TRBD2 matching over 9 bases. The J segment lost 4 bases and the V segment lost 4 bases, leaving 10 bases of the junction unmatched. The CDR3 contains 16 residues. The V gene's germline CDR1 is SGHTA and CDR2 FQGNSA. The CDR3 DNA follows: TGTGCCAGCAGCTCCTGGGTTAGCGGGAGAGGAGAGACCCAGTACTTC. Residues: CASSSWVSGRGETQYF.

The chain links TRBV11-2 to TRBJ2-2; possibly TRBD2 for D (5 bases). The CDR3 length is 17 residues. Germline CDR1 is SGHAT and CDR2 is FQNNGV. V lost 5 bases and J 6 bases, leaving 22 bases between the germline ends. CDR3 region: CASSRSRLTPGAGELFF. In nucleotides, the CDR3 is TGTGCCAGCAGCCGTTCCAGACTCACCCCCGGGGCCGGGGAGCTGTTTTTT.